The rows below give T cell receptor beta chains drawn from one sample of a study of response to subunit inactivated influenza vaccine. TCRdb re-called the RT-PCR reads through MiXCR, storing one row per CDR3 protein. The sample lists about 540,000 distinct CDR3 sequences, roughly a quarter seen once, with 2.5% to 3.5% in the top ten. This same sample was also part of a study on T cells expressing NK-cell markers.

The specimen comprised CD4+ T cells sorted from PBMCs, sampled about 13 days after vaccination. The receptors derive from a man aged 50-60 years who received an inactivated influenza vaccine. CDR3s include the opening cysteine and the closing phenylalanine or tryptophan. Fields, in order: CDR3 DNA, CDR3 protein, V gene, clone size, D gene, J gene. The D gene is left open where the match is weak. Not every row has a clone size; where given, it reads once, few, many or a size class.

DNA: TGTGCCAGTCGGGTGGGCAGCGCCCATCAGCCCCAGCATTTT
CDR3: CASRVGSAHQPQHF
V: TRBV28
size: few
D: .
J: TRBJ1-5

DNA: TGCAGTGCACGAGCTACTGCGACCCAGTACTTC
CDR3: CSARATATQYF
V: TRBV20-1
size: few
D: .
J: TRBJ2-5

DNA: TGTGCCAGCAGCCTTGGGGGTCAGGGGGCTGGGGAGACCCAGTACTTC
CDR3: CASSLGGQGAGETQYF
V: TRBV4-2
size: .
D: TRBD1
J: TRBJ2-5

DNA: TGTGCCACCAAGACAGGTAGTGAGGAAAAACTGTTTTTT
CDR3: CATKTGSEEKLFF
V: TRBV15
size: few
D: .
J: TRBJ1-4

DNA: TGCGCCAGCAGCCAAATGCTTGCGACTAAGGTCATTCAGTACTTC
CDR3: CASSQMLATKVIQYF
V: TRBV4-1
size: few
D: .
J: TRBJ2-4

DNA: TGTGCCAGCAGTTTCCAACAGGGGGCTTACAATGAGCAGTTCTTC
CDR3: CASSFQQGAYNEQFF
V: TRBV28
size: few
D: TRBD1
J: TRBJ2-1

DNA: TGCAGTGCTTTCGATCCGGGACAGGGTGGCCAGTACTTC
CDR3: CSAFDPGQGGQYF
V: TRBV20-1
size: many
D: TRBD1
J: TRBJ2-5

DNA: TGCGCCAGCAGCTTGGCCTCCCAGGGGGCTGTCGGGGAGCTGTTTTTT
CDR3: CASSLASQGAVGELFF
V: TRBV5-1
size: .
D: TRBD1
J: TRBJ2-2

DNA: TGTGCCAGCAGCCGACTAGCGGGAGGTTATCGTCTTGAGCAGTTCTTC
CDR3: CASSRLAGGYRLEQFF
V: TRBV14
size: .
D: TRBD2
J: TRBJ2-1

DNA: TGCAGTGCCTTGGTCGTCAGCTCTGGAAACACCATATATTTT
CDR3: CSALVVSSGNTIYF
V: TRBV20-1
size: .
D: .
J: TRBJ1-3

DNA: TGTGCCAGCAGTTTAGCGAGGGGGACGACTAGAGAGCAGTTCTTC
CDR3: CASSLARGTTREQFF
V: TRBV12-3/TRBV12-4
size: .
D: .
J: TRBJ2-1

DNA: TGTGCCAGCAGCTTGAAGGCGGGAGCCCGCACAGATACGCAGTATTTT
CDR3: CASSLKAGARTDTQYF
V: TRBV7-2
size: .
D: TRBD2
J: TRBJ2-3

DNA: TGCAGTGCTAGAGATTCTTACAGGGGGGCTTTCTTT
CDR3: CSARDSYRGAFF
V: TRBV20-1
size: many
D: TRBD1
J: TRBJ1-1

DNA: TGTGCCAGCAGCTTAATGTGGGACGGACGACAAGAGACCCAGTACTTC
CDR3: CASSLMWDGRQETQYF
V: TRBV7-9
size: .
D: .
J: TRBJ2-5

DNA: TGTGCCAGCAGTGACCGACCGATATACGAGCAGTACTTC
CDR3: CASSDRPIYEQYF
V: TRBV6-1
size: few
D: .
J: TRBJ2-7

DNA: TGTGCCAGCAGTTATCGGGGGGCGGTAAACGAGCAGTACTTC
CDR3: CASSYRGAVNEQYF
V: TRBV6-5
size: few
D: .
J: TRBJ2-7

DNA: TGCAGTGCTAGAGCTGGGCGGGGGGGTCTCGAGCAGTACTTC
CDR3: CSARAGRGGLEQYF
V: TRBV20-1
size: .
D: TRBD2
J: TRBJ2-7

DNA: TGTGCCAGCAGTCGAGATTACTCTGGAAACACCATATATTTT
CDR3: CASSRDYSGNTIYF
V: TRBV12-3/TRBV12-4
size: few
D: .
J: TRBJ1-3

DNA: TGCAGCGCCAGAAAAGTCCCGGGACTAGGGGGTGAGCAGTTCTTC
CDR3: CSARKVPGLGGEQFF
V: TRBV29-1
size: .
D: TRBD2
J: TRBJ2-1

DNA: TGTGCCAGCAGCCAAGTTTCTCTTGGGAAATACGAGCAGTACTTC
CDR3: CASSQVSLGKYEQYF
V: TRBV3-1
size: .
D: .
J: TRBJ2-7

DNA: TGTGCCAGCAGCACTAGCGGGATAGCGACGGGGGAGCTGTTTTTT
CDR3: CASSTSGIATGELFF
V: TRBV7-2
size: .
D: TRBD2
J: TRBJ2-2

DNA: TGTGCCAGCAGTTACTCCGGGACAGGGGTGAACACTGAAGCTTTCTTT
CDR3: CASSYSGTGVNTEAFF
V: TRBV6-5
size: few
D: TRBD1
J: TRBJ1-1

DNA: TGTGCCAGCAGCTTTCCAAGCCATCGAACCTACGAGCAGTACTTC
CDR3: CASSFPSHRTYEQYF
V: TRBV11-2
size: .
D: .
J: TRBJ2-7

DNA: TGTGCCAGCAGCAGTTACCGGAGCGGGGCGAACACCGGGGAGCTGTTTTTT
CDR3: CASSSYRSGANTGELFF
V: TRBV6-2/TRBV6-3
size: .
D: TRBD2
J: TRBJ2-2